The 30 T cell receptor beta chains below were found in one sample sequenced in a study of T cell clones after liver transplantation. Measured with immunoSEQ multiplex PCR; TCRdb has only the in-frame clones, and not every one. This sample has about 6,100 clones, with roughly 80% found just once. This sample comprised CD8+ T cells from blood, obtained before liver transplant. These receptors were obtained from a human donor who received a liver transplant.

This clone was detected only a few times. The chain combines TRBV19 with TRBJ2-7; 8 bases agree with TRBD1. Per germline, CDR1 LNHDA and CDR2 SQIVND (reference sequence). The CDR3 length is 16 residues. With 5 bases clipped from V and 4 bases from J, the junction kept 13 bases outside the gene matches. In nucleotides, the CDR3 is TGTGCCAGTAGTGATATCGGACAGGGTGAGGTTTACGAGCAGTACTTC. Its translation is CASSDIGQGEVYEQYF.

The V gene is TRBV5-5, the J gene TRBJ1-5; D remains ambiguous. V gave up 0 bases and J gave up 2 bases, with 6 bases separating them. CDR1 is SGHKS and CDR2 is YYEKEE in the germline V gene (reference sequence). This CDR3 contains 14 residues. The CDR3 DNA follows: TGTGCCAGCAGCTTGGGTGGAGGCAATCAGCCCCAGCATTTT. Protein product: CASSLGGGNQPQHF.

This chain uses TRBV5-6 with TRBJ2-2; TRBD1 matches at 7 bases. The CDR3 contains 13 residues. Germline assignment: CDR1 SGHDT and CDR2 YYEEEE. V lost 3 bases to trimming and J lost 5 bases; unmatched junction nucleotides: 1. CDR3 amino acids: CASSWTGTGELFF. The CDR3 DNA reads TGTGCCAGCAGCTGGACAGGAACCGGGGAGCTGTTTTTT.

This chain links TRBV5-1 with TRBJ2-2; D not certain. This CDR3 has 14 amino acids. CDR1 is SGHRS, CDR2 YFSETQ, per germline. V lost 4 bases to trimming and J lost 0 bases, with 7 bases between them. The DNA of the CDR3 is TGCGCCAGCAGCCTCACTCCGAACACCGGGGAGCTGTTTTTT. It encodes CASSLTPNTGELFF.

The chain combines TRBV2 with TRBJ2-7, with TRBD1 matching over 7 bases. The germline V gene encodes CDR1 SNHLY and CDR2 FYNNEI. CDR3 length equals 12 residues. With 8 bases clipped from V and 2 bases from J, the junction kept 3 bases outside the gene matches. The CDR3 here is CASRGQTYEQYF. The DNA for the CDR3 is TGTGCCAGCCGGGGACAGACCTACGAGCAGTACTTC. The whole variable domain, filled in from reference TRBV2 and TRBJ2-7, reads EPEVTQTPSHQVTQMGQEVILRCVPISNHLYFYWYRQILGQKVEFLVSFYNNEISEKSEIFDDQFSVERPDGSNFTLKIRSTKLEDSAMYFCASRGQTYEQYFGPGTRLTVT.

The chain combines TRBV5-1 with TRBJ1-1; 9 bases align to TRBD1. V trimming: 5 bases; J trimming: 0 bases; junction bases outside the gene matches: 2. The CDR3 runs 14 residues. The germline gives CDR1 SGHRS, CDR2 YFSETQ. CDR3 coding DNA: TGCGCCAGCAGGACAGGGGGAGTGAACACTGAAGCTTTCTTT. Its translation: CASRTGGVNTEAFF.

The chain uses TRBV19 and TRBJ1-2; 7 bases align to TRBD1. The CDR3 length is 12 residues. The V gene's germline CDR1 is LNHDA and CDR2 SQIVND (reference sequence). The trim removed 11 bases at V and 2 bases at J, leaving 5 bases unmatched. For the CDR3, the DNA is TGTGCCGGCGGACAGGAAAACTATGGCTACACCTTC. Translated: CAGGQENYGYTF.

J is TRBJ1-4 and V is TRBV2, with 9 bases lining up with TRBD1. Trimming at V came to 5 bases and at J to 8 bases, leaving 9 bases not matched to a gene. Looked up from germline, CDR1 is SNHLY and CDR2 is FYNNEI. This CDR3 has 15 amino acids. CDR3 sequence: CASSRTGDRGEKLFF. The CDR3 nucleotides are TGTGCCAGCAGTCGGACAGGGGACCGGGGAGAAAAACTGTTTTTT.

This clone was seen a handful of times. V and J are TRBV7-6 and TRBJ2-7; D may be TRBD2 (6 bases). Trimming cost V 1 base and J 1 base, with 8 bases left between them. Germline-derived CDR1 and CDR2 are SGHVS and FNYEAQ. The CDR3 covers 14 residues. This chain's CDR3 is CASSLEEGSYEQYF. Written as DNA, the CDR3 is TGTGCCAGCAGCTTAGAGGAGGGTTCCTACGAGCAGTACTTC.

The chain couples TRBV5-5 to TRBJ2-7; 7 bases align to TRBD1. The V gene's germline CDR1 is SGHKS and CDR2 YYEKEE (reference sequence). This CDR3 contains 15 residues. Trimming removed 1 base from V and 0 bases from J; junction bases left unmatched: 4. CDR3 sequence (DNA): TGTGCCAGCAGCTTGCATACAGGGGACTCCTACGAGCAGTACTTC. It translates to CASSLHTGDSYEQYF. The full variable domain, its missing parts supplied by reference TRBV5-5 and TRBJ2-7, is DAGVTQSPTHLIKTRGQQVTLRCSPISGHKSVSWYQQVLGQGPQFIFQYYEKEERGRGNFPDRFSARQFPNYSSELNVNALLLGDSALYLCASSLHTGDSYEQYFGPGTRLTVT.

This chain uses TRBV7-2 with TRBJ2-3, with D tentatively TRBD2 (6 bases). Trimming shortened V by 6 bases and J by 1 base, and 17 bases separated the two germline ends. Germline V lookup: CDR1 SGHTA, CDR2 FQGNSA. The CDR3 is 16 amino acids. CDR3 in DNA: TGTGCCAGCAGTCCTAAGGACGGGAGTGGCACAGATACGCAGTATTTT. Translating gives CASSPKDGSGTDTQYF.

The CDR3 region is CSARADTQYF. The CDR3 DNA sequence: TGCAGTGCTAGAGCTGATACGCAGTATTTT. The V call is TRBV20-1, the J call TRBJ2-3; D is unresolved. This CDR3 has 10 residues. CDR1 is DFQATT, CDR2 SNEGSKA, per germline (reference sequence). The ends were cut back, 1 base at V and 6 bases at J, with 2 bases in the middle.

This chain uses TRBV10-3 with TRBJ2-1; D ambiguous. V lost 4 bases and J lost 5, with 12 bases in between. Looked up from germline, CDR1 is ENHRY and CDR2 is SYGVKD. This CDR3 region has 14 residues. The CDR3 sequence: CAISGSLWDNEQFF. As DNA, the CDR3 is TGTGCCATCAGTGGGAGTTTATGGGACAATGAGCAGTTCTTC.

This clone appeared a few times. V and J are TRBV7-9 and TRBJ1-4, with D possibly TRBD1 on 6 matching bases. Trimming removed 6 bases from V and 6 bases from J, with 11 bases in between. There are 13 residues in the CDR3. Germline-derived CDR1 and CDR2 are SEHNR and FQNEAQ (reference sequence). The CDR3 sequence is CASRDSGHEKLFF. The CDR3 DNA is TGTGCCAGCAGGGACAGCGGACATGAAAAACTGTTTTTT.

This clone was seen just once. V and J are TRBV6-5 and TRBJ2-3; D possibly corresponds to TRBD2 (6 bases). Germline CDR1 and CDR2: MNHEY and SVGAGI. The CDR3 sequence is 15 residues long. The ends were cut back, 2 bases at V and 4 bases at J, with 13 bases in the middle. The CDR3 coding sequence is TGTGCCAGCAGTTACACGGGAGTGGGTGCAGATACGCAGTATTTT. Amino acids: CASSYTGVGADTQYF.

This clone was seen once. This rearrangement joins TRBV5-1 to TRBJ1-3; tentative D call: TRBD1 (6 bases). Germline assignment: CDR1 SGHRS and CDR2 YFSETQ. Trimming cost V 4 bases and J 4 bases, with 15 bases left between them. The CDR3 has 15 residues. CDR3: CASSEQGLGGNTIYF. CDR3 nucleotides: TGCGCCAGCAGCGAACAGGGACTGGGAGGAAACACCATATATTTT.

This clone was counted a few times. The gene calls are TRBV7-2 and TRBJ2-2; 8 positions match TRBD2. The CDR3 consists of 15 residues. V gave up 2 bases and J gave up 8 bases; unmatched junction bases: 7. Germline V gene sequence: CDR1 SGHTA, CDR2 FQGNSA. The CDR3 reads CASSLPWAGGGELFF. In nucleotides, the CDR3 is TGTGCCAGCAGCTTACCCTGGGCGGGAGGTGGGGAGCTGTTTTTT.

The gene calls are TRBV11-2 and TRBJ1-2; D unresolved. Trimming removed 2 bases at V and 6 bases at J, with 7 bases between. The CDR3 spans 12 residues. Germline V CDR1 and CDR2: SGHAT, FQNNGV. The CDR3 bases are TGTGCCAGCAGCTTAAATTGGGATGGCTACACCTTC. It is translated as CASSLNWDGYTF.

This chain joins TRBV6-5 and TRBJ2-5; D gene ambiguous. Germline assignment: CDR1 MNHEY and CDR2 SVGAGI. CDR3 size: 16 residues. V was pared by 0 bases and J by 4 bases, with 15 bases between. The CDR3 nucleotides are TGTGCCAGCAGTTACTCGAGTCCAAGGGCCGGAGAGACCCAGTACTTC. Its protein is CASSYSSPRAGETQYF.

The gene calls are TRBV5-6 and TRBJ1-5; tentative D call: TRBD1 (5 bases). The CDR3 is made up of 14 amino acids. Germline assignment: CDR1 SGHDT and CDR2 YYEEEE. Trimming removed 2 bases from V and 10 bases from J, with 16 bases in between. The CDR3 sequence is CASSFRQSNRPQHF. CDR3 nucleotides: TGTGCCAGCAGCTTTAGACAGTCCAATCGACCCCAGCATTTT.

This sequence joins TRBV28 and TRBJ2-7; 11 nucleotides align to TRBD2. Germline CDR1 MDHEN, CDR2 SYDVKM. V shed 5 bases, J shed 3 bases, and the junction held 6 bases outside the gene matches. This CDR3 contains 15 residues. CDR3 loop: CASSTPGTSGYEQYF. The CDR3 DNA follows: TGTGCCAGCAGTACCCCCGGGACTAGCGGCTACGAGCAGTACTTC.

The chain combines TRBV5-4 with TRBJ2-5; 8 positions match TRBD1. CDR1 SGHNT and CDR2 YYREEE come from the germline V gene (reference sequence). The CDR3 is 16 residues long. The V segment lost 0 bases and the J segment 3 bases; nucleotides outside the gene matches: 7. The CDR3 nucleotides are TGTGCCAGCAGCTTGGCCCGGACAGGGCTGGAAGAGACCCAGTACTTC. Encoded protein: CASSLARTGLEETQYF.

The chain recombines TRBV18 with TRBJ2-2; 10 bases fit TRBD1. Germline trimming cut 5 bases from V and 4 bases from J; bases unmatched to any gene: 7. CDR3 length: 16 residues. Germline loops: CDR1 KGHSH, CDR2 LQKENI. The CDR3 here is CASSTDRGQSTGELFF. The CDR3 nucleotides read TGTGCCAGCTCAACTGACAGGGGGCAAAGCACCGGGGAGCTGTTTTTT.

The chain couples TRBV5-1 to TRBJ1-4, with TRBD1 as a possible D gene (5 bases). The length of the CDR3 is 15 residues. Germline CDR1 SGHRS, CDR2 YFSETQ. Trimming pared 0 bases from V and 5 bases from J, leaving 11 bases between. As DNA, the CDR3 is TGCGCCAGCAGCTTGGTACCAGGGCGGAATGAAAAACTGTTTTTT. Amino acid sequence: CASSLVPGRNEKLFF.

V gene TRBV5-6 combines with J gene TRBJ2-7; 7 bases agree with TRBD1. The CDR3 loop spans 14 amino acids. V shed 0 bases and J 2 bases; nucleotides not matched to a gene: 2. CDR1 and CDR2 from the germline V gene are SGHDT and YYEEEE. DNA for the CDR3: TGTGCCAGCAGCTTGGGGACAGGCACCTACGAGCAGTACTTC. Residues: CASSLGTGTYEQYF.

The rearrangement uses TRBV27 and TRBJ2-7; 9 positions match TRBD2. This CDR3 contains 16 residues. Germline CDR1 reads MNHEY; CDR2 reads SMNVEV (reference sequence). The V segment lost 1 base and the J segment 5 bases; nucleotides outside the gene matches: 9. The CDR3 bases are TGTGCCAGCAGTTTATTCTACGCTAGCGGGGCGGACGAGCAGTACTTC. Translation: CASSLFYASGADEQYF.

The rearrangement links TRBV5-5 to TRBJ2-5; no clear D. The CDR3 contains 15 residues. Trimming stripped 0 bases from V and 3 bases from J, with 12 bases between. Germline CDR1 reads SGHKS; CDR2 reads YYEKEE (reference sequence). The CDR3 nucleotides read TGTGCCAGCAGCTTGGGGTCTTGGGAAAAAGAGACCCAGTACTTC. It translates to CASSLGSWEKETQYF.

This clone came up once. V gene TRBV5-6 combines with J gene TRBJ2-5; TRBD2 agrees at 13 bases. Germline values: CDR1 SGHDT, CDR2 YYEEEE. V trimming: 3 bases; J trimming: 5 bases; junction bases outside the gene matches: 4. The CDR3 runs 15 residues. Here the CDR3 reads CASSSGTSGAETQYF. CDR3 DNA: TGTGCCAGCAGCTCCGGGACTAGCGGGGCGGAGACCCAGTACTTC.

The chain has TRBV28 and TRBJ1-5; D possibly corresponds to TRBD1 (6 bases). The CDR3 is 13 amino acids. The germline gives CDR1 MDHEN, CDR2 SYDVKM. V was clipped by 6 bases and J by 4 bases, with 10 bases between them. The CDR3 loop is CASRGALNQPQHF. The CDR3 coding sequence is TGTGCCAGCAGGGGGGCGCTTAATCAGCCCCAGCATTTT.

The V call is TRBV27, the J call TRBJ1-5, with TRBD1 matching over 8 bases. Germline-derived CDR1 and CDR2 are MNHEY and SMNVEV (reference sequence). The CDR3 totals 15 residues. V dropped 1 base and J dropped 8; count of bases not matched to a gene: 7. CDR3 sequence: CASSLYGQGAEPQHF. As DNA, the CDR3 is TGTGCCAGCAGTTTATATGGCCAGGGGGCTGAGCCCCAGCATTTT.